This T cell receptor beta chain was identified in a study of T cell responses to AZD1222 COVID-19 vaccine (dated by TCRdb to the early 2020s). At the level of the whole study: Because spike-specific TCR depth and breadth did not differ between the two schedules, AZD1222 recipients who got a second dose at roughly 4 weeks were pooled with those who got a second dose at roughly 12 weeks. Trial participants were enrolled by age into subgroups of 18-55, 56-69 and 70-plus years, and 148, 28 and 57 TCR-sequenced participants, respectively, were included in these subgroups. TCR sequencing was performed for 230 to 250 trial participants, of whom approximately 200 were given two doses of AZD1222 and around 25 were given two doses of MenACWY control vaccine. The study at large found these results: Reportedly, almost half of the unique spike-specific TCRs recognized epitopes lying outside the regions that are mutated in the B.1.351 and B.1.1.7 variants. The whole spike protein was spanned by vaccine-associated CD4 TCRs, and dominant responses were seen in regions 160-218 and 743-854. The 56-69-year group was small, and its depth increase did not reach significance, likely because of low power. Spike-specific TCR breadth and depth rose significantly after two AZD1222 doses compared with day 0 and with MenACWY recipients. Conclusions about previously exposed vaccinees are limited because only 5 or 6 AZD1222 recipients were SARS-CoV-2 seropositive at baseline. Because no samples from the day 14 peak response were available, repertoires could be characterized only after the peak T cell response. Participants were mostly white British and included more females than males, and it was suggested by the authors that clonal diversity may have been underestimated.

The CDR3 regions of human TCRbeta chains were analyzed by immunosequencing. As for the authors' bioinformatics: TCRs in the repertoires were compared against a reference library of SARS-CoV-2-specific TCRs that had been generated with the MIRA antigen-specificity platform. Breadth meant the fraction of unique TCRs that were SARS-CoV-2-associated, whereas depth meant the fraction of total T cells that were SARS-CoV-2-associated. Using the MIRA data, each spike-specific TCR was assigned both to the spike region to which the TCR was reactive and to a CD4 or CD8 class. Log10-transformed breadth and depth values were compared by one-way ANOVA with Sidak's multiple comparisons tests. TCRdb re-hosts the immuneACCESS table, in-frame sequences only. Its copies lack some clones; in the studies checked, an unresolved V gene accounts for under half of them, and the cause for the rest is not known. V and J calls plus clone size are reproduced from that table; the DNA served to infer D and trimming. This sample holds roughly 150,000 clones; about 91% were observed only once. Of the sample, approximately 2.3% falls within the top ten clones.

About this clone itself: It lacks a known antigen. Base quality data are lacking; no much larger clone is found one base away.

Per the publication, the time point label means: baseline before first vaccination. The vaccinee samples were drawn from two UK trials, COV001 and COV002, one of which was a single-blind randomized controlled phase 2/3 trial testing AZD1222 (ChAdOx1 nCoV-19) in healthy adults. For TCRbeta chain sequencing, PBMC samples were collected from trial participants at day 0 and at day 28 after the second dose. This material consisted of peripheral blood, taken on day 0 of AZD1222 vaccination. This clonotype was sampled from an adult in good health.

The CDR3 here reads CASSGTGVGTEAFF. The DNA reads as follows: TGTGCCAGCAGTGGGACAGGGGTGGGCACTGAAGCTTTCTTT. In this chain, TRBV25-1 is recombined with TRBJ1-1, and 9 junctional nucleotides match TRBD1. Based on the germline V gene, the CDR1 and CDR2 sequences are MGHDK and SYGVNS. The CDR3 sequence holds 14 residues, the cysteine and phenylalanine included. Only the CDR3 DNA stays, 42 bases, in frame from base 1. V ends up 4 bases short and J 4 bases short, with an unmatched junction base count of 4.